This T cell receptor (beta chain) comes out of a study of Ad26.COV2.S vaccination and SARS-CoV-2 variants. The treatment denotes: around 19 received Ad26.COV2.S at low or high dose, single or two shots; roughly 5 received placebo; per-sample allocation not given. Sampling occurred on day 63 after the first vaccine or placebo injection. The method was immunoSEQ multiplex PCR; TCRdb's version includes in-frame clones alone and lacks a portion of them. The table shows more than 250,000 clones, with approximately 89% occurring only once. Germline trimming cut 7 bases from V and 0 bases from J; bases unmatched to any gene: 8. The germline CDR1 and CDR2 sequences are SQVTM and ANQGSEA. CDR3 size: 16 residues.

The chain has TRBV29-1 and TRBJ2-1; 11 bases match TRBD2. The sequencing here drew on peripheral blood, taken in a trial of Ad26.COV2.S vaccine versus placebo. The source is a person aged 18-65 years who received the Ad26.COV2.S COVID-19 vaccine or a placebo. Written as DNA, the CDR3 is TGCAGCGGCCGGGGACTAGCGGTAAGCTCCTACAATGAGCAGTTCTTC. It translates to CSGRGLAVSSYNEQFF.